What follows is one T cell receptor (beta chain) and its context. Its antigen is currently unknown. Assay: immunoSEQ multiplex PCR; the TCRdb copy retains only in-frame clones and omits some. The sample lists 3,700 or so clones, approximately 80% seen once, with roughly 3.3% in the top ten. Germline V gives CDR1 GTSNPN, CDR2 SVGIG (reference sequence). V was trimmed by 2 bases and J by 8 bases, leaving 12 bases between them. This CDR3 is 12 amino acids long. Patients had resection in Japan or China between 2014 and 2017. The data derive from a study of immune evolution from preneoplasia to lung adenocarcinoma. The study's findings and limits: Normal lung had highest clonality; later lesions appeared denser, more diverse. Compared with EGFR-mutant or double wild-type lesions, KRAS-mutant nodules were more clonal. Top clone frequencies peaked in normal lung, apparently declining through invasive adenocarcinoma.

Sample: FFPE minimally invasive lung adenocarcinoma tissue. This TCR derives from a person aged 55 to 69 with lung adenocarcinoma. The chain combines TRBV30 with TRBJ1-2; no clear D gene. The CDR3 DNA sequence: TGTGCCTGGAGTCTTGATGAGGGCGGCTACACCTTC. Amino acids: CAWSLDEGGYTF.